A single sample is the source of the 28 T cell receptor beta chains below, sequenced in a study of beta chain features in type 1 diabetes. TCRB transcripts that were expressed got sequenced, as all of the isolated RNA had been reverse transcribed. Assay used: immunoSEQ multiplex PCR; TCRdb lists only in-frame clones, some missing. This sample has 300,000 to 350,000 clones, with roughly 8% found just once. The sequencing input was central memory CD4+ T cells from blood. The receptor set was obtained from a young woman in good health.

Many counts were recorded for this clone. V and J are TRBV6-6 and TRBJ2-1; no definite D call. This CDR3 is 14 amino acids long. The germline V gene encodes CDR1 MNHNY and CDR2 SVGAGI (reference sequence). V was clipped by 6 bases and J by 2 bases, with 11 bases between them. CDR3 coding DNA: TGTGCCAGCAGCCCCCGGGCGGCCTACAATGAGCAGTTCTTC. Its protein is CASSPRAAYNEQFF.

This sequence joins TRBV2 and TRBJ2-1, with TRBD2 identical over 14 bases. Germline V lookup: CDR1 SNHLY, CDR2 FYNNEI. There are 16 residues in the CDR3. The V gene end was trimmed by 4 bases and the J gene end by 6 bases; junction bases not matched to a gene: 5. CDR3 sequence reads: CASSGRTSGRRNEQFF. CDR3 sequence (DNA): TGTGCCAGCAGTGGTCGGACTAGCGGGAGGCGCAATGAGCAGTTCTTC.

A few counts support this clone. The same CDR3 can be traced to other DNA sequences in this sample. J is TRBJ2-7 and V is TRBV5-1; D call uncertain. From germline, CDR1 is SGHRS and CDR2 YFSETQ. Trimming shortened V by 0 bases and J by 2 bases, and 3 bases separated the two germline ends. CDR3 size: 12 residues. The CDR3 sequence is CASSLGTYEQYF. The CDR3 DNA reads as TGCGCCAGCAGCTTGGGTACCTACGAGCAGTACTTC.

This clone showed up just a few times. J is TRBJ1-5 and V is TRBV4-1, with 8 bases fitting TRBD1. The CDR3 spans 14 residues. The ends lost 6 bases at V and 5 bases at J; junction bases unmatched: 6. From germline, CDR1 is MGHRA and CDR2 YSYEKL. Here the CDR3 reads CASSQTGAYQPQHF. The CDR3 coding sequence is TGCGCCAGCAGTCAGACAGGGGCTTATCAGCCCCAGCATTTT.

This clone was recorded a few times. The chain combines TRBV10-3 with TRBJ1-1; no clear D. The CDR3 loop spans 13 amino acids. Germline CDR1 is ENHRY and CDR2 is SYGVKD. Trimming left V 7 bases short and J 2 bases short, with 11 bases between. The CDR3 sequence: CAITETANTEAFF. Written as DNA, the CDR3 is TGTGCCATCACCGAGACGGCTAACACTGAAGCTTTCTTT.

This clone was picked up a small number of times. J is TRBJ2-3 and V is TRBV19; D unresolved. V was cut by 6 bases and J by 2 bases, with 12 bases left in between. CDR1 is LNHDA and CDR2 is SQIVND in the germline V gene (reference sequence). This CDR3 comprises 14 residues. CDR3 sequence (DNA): TGTGCCAGTAGCCCGCTTTCCACCACAGATACGCAGTATTTT. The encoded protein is CASSPLSTTDTQYF.

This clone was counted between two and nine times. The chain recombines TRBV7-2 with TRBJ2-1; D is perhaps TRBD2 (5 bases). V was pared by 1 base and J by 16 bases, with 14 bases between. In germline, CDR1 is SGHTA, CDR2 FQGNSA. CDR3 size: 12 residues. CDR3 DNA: TGTGCCAGCAGCTTAGAGGTGGGAGTTCAATTCTTC. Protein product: CASSLEVGVQFF.

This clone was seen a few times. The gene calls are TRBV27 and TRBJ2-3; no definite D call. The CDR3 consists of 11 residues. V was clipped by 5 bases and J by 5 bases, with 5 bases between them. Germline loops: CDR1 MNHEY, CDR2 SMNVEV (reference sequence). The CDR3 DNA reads TGTGCCAGCAGTAGAGAAGATACGCAGTATTTT. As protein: CASSREDTQYF.

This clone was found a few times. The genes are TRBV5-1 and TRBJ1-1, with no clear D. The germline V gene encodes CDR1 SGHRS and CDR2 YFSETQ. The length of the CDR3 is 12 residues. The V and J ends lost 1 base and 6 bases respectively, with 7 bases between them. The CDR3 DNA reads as TGCGCCAGCAGCTTGATGGGTGCTGAAGCTTTCTTT. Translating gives CASSLMGAEAFF.

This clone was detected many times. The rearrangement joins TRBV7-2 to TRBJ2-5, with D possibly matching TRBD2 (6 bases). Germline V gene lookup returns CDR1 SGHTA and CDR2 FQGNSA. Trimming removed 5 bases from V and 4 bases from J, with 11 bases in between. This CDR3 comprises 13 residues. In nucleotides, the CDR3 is TGTGCCAGCAGCCGTGGACTATTAGAGACCCAGTACTTC. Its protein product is CASSRGLLETQYF.

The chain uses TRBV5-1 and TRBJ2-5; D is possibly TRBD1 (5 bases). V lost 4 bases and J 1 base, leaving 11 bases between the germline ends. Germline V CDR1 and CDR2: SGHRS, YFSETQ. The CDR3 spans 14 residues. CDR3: CASSEVTVQETQYF. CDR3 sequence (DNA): TGCGCCAGCAGCGAAGTGACAGTCCAAGAGACCCAGTACTTC.

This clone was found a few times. CDR3 residues: CASTNWEGYETQYF. The CDR3 coding sequence is TGTGCCAGCACCAACTGGGAGGGATATGAGACCCAGTACTTC. The V and J genes are TRBV7-8 and TRBJ2-5; 7 positions agree with TRBD2. Germline CDR1 and CDR2: SGHVS and FQNEAQ. The CDR3 loop spans 14 amino acids. V was clipped by 7 bases and J by 5 bases; unmatched bases: 10.

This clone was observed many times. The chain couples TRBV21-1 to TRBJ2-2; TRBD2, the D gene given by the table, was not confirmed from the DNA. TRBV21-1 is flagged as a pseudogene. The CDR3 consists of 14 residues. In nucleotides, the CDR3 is TGTGCCAGCAGTGTGGTAGTGCACACCGGGGAGCTGTTTTTT. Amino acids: CASSVVVHTGELFF.

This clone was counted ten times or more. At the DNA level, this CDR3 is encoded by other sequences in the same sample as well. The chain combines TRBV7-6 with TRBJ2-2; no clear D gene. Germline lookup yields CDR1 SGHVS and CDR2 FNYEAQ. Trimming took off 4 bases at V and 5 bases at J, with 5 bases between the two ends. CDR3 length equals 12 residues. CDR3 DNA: TGTGCCAGCAGCTACCTTACCGGGGAGCTGTTTTTT. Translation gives CASSYLTGELFF.

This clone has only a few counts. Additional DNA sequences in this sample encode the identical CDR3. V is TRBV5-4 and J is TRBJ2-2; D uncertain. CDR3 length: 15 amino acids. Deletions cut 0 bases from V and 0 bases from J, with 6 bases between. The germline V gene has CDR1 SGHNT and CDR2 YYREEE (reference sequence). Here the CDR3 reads CASSLDSSNTGELFF. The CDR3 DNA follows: TGTGCCAGCAGCTTGGACAGCTCGAACACCGGGGAGCTGTTTTTT.

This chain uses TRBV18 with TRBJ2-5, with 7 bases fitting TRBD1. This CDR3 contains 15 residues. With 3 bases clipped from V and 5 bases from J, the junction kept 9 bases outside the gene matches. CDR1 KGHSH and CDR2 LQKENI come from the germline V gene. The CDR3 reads CASSPTGALGETQYF. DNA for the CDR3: TGTGCCAGCTCACCTACAGGGGCTTTGGGGGAGACCCAGTACTTC.

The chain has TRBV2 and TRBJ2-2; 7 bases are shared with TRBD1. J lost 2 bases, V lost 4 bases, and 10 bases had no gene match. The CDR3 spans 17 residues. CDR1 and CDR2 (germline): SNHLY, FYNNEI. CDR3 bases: TGTGCCAGCAGTGCTCTCCGGGCAGGGGGTAACACCGGGGAGCTGTTTTTT. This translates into CASSALRAGGNTGELFF.

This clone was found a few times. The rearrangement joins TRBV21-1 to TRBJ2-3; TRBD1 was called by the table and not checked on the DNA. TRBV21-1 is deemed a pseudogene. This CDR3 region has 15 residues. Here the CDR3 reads CASSKKGGGTDTQYF. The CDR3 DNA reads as TGTGCCAGCAGCAAAAAAGGGGGAGGCACAGATACGCAGTATTTT.

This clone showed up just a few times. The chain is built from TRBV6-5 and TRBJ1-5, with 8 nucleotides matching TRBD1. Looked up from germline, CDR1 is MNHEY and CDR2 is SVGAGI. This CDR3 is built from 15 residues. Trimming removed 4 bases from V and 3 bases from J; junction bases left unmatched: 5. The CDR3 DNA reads TGTGCCAGCAGTTTCGGACAGGGACACAATCAGCCCCAGCATTTT. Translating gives CASSFGQGHNQPQHF.

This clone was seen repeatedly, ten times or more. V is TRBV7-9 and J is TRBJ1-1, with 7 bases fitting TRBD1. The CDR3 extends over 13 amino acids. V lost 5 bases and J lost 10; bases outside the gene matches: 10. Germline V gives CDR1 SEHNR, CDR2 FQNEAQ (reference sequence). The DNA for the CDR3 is TGTGCCAGCAGCCCAGACAGGGTTAAGACAGCTTTCTTT. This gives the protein CASSPDRVKTAFF.

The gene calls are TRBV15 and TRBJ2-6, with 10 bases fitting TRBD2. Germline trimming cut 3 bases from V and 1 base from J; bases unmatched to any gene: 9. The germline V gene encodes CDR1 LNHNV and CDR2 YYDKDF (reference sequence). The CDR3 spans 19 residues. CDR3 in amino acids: CATSRGRLAGVSGANVLTF. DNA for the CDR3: TGTGCCACCAGCAGGGGCAGGCTAGCGGGAGTGTCTGGGGCCAACGTCCTGACTTTC.

The CDR3 nucleotides are TGCGCCAGCAGCCAAGAATATCGCGGAGGGACCTACAATGAGCAGTTCTTC. This translates into CASSQEYRGGTYNEQFF. The rearrangement links TRBV4-3 to TRBJ2-1; possibly TRBD2 for D (6 bases). V lost 0 bases and J lost 2, with 14 bases in between. The CDR3 covers 17 residues. The germline gives CDR1 LGHNA, CDR2 YSLEER.

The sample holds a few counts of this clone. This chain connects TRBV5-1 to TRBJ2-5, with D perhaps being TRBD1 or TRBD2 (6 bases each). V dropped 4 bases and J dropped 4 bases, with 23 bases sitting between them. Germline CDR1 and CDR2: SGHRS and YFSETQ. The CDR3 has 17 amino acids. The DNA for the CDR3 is TGCGCCAGCAGCCCCAGAAGCAGGGGAGGCTTCGGAGAGACCCAGTACTTC. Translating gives CASSPRSRGGFGETQYF.

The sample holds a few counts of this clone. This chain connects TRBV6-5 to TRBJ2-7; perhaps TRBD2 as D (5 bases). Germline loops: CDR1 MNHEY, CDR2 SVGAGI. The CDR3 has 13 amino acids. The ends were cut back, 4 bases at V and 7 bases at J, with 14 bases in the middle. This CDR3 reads CASSSDDRLEQYF. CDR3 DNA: TGTGCCAGCAGTTCCGACGACCGACTAGAGCAGTACTTC.

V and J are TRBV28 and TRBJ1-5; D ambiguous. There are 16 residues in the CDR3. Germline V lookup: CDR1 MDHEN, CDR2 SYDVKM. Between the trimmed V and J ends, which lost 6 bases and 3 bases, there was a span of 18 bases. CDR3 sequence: CASSPLGVGDNQPQHF. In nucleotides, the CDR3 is TGTGCCAGCAGCCCCCTCGGGGTAGGAGACAATCAGCCCCAGCATTTT.

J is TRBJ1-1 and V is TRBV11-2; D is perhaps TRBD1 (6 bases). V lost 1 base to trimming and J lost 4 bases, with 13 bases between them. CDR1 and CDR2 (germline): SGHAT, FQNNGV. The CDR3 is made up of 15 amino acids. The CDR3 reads CASSLALSGATEAFF. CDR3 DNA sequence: TGTGCCAGCAGCTTAGCCCTCTCAGGGGCCACTGAAGCTTTCTTT.

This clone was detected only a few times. CDR3 nucleotide sequence: TGTGCCAGCAGCCAGTCAGGCCTCTACGAGCAGTACTTC. Translating gives CASSQSGLYEQYF. This sequence joins TRBV14 and TRBJ2-7; no firm D call. The V and J ends lost 3 bases and 3 bases respectively, with 9 bases between them. This CDR3 contains 13 residues. Germline CDR1 SGHDN, CDR2 FVKESK.

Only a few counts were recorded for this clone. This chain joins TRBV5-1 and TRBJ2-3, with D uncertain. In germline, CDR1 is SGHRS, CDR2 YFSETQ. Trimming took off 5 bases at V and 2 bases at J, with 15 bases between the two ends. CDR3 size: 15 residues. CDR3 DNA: TGCGCCAGCAGTGTGGGCAGAGGTTACACAGATACGCAGTATTTT. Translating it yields CASSVGRGYTDTQYF.